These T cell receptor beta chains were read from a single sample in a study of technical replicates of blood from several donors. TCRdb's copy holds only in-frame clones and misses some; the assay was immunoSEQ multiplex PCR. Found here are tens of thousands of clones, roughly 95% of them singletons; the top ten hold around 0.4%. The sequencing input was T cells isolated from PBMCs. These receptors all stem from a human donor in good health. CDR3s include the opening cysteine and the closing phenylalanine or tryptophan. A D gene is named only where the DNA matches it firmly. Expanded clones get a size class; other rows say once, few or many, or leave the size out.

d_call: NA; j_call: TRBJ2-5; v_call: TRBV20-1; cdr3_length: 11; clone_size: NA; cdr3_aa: CSSYIQETQYF; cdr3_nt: TGCAGTTCTTATATCCAAGAGACCCAGTACTTC
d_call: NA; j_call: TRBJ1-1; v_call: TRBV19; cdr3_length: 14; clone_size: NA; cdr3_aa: CASRIKAGWTEAFF; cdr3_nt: TGTGCCAGTAGGATAAAAGCAGGGTGGACTGAAGCTTTCTTT
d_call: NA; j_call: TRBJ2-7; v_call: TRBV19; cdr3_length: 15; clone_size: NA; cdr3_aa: CASSIGPLSSYEQYF; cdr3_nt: TGTGCCAGTAGTATAGGCCCCCTTAGCTCCTACGAGCAGTACTTC
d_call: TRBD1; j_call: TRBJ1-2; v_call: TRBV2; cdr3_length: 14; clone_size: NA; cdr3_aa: CASSLRQGHSGYTF; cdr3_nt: TGTGCCAGCAGCCTAAGACAGGGGCATTCGGGCTACACCTTC
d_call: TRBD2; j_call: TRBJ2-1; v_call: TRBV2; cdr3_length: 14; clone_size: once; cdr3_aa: CASSDIASGRIRFF; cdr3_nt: TGTGCCAGCAGTGATATTGCTAGCGGGAGGATACGGTTCTTC
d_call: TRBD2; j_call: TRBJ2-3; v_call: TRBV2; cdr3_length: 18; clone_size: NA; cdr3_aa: CASSELAGGDIDTDTQYF; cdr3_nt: TGTGCCAGCAGTGAGCTAGCGGGAGGGGACATTGATACAGATACGCAGTATTTT
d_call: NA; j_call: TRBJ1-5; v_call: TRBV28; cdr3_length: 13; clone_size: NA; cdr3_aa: CASKSGADQPQHF; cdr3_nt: TGTGCCAGCAAATCAGGCGCCGATCAGCCCCAGCATTTT
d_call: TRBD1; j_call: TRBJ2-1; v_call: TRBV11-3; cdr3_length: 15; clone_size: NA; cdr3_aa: CASSLGQGAYNEQFF; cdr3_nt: TGTGCCAGCAGCTTAGGACAGGGCGCCTACAATGAGCAGTTCTTC
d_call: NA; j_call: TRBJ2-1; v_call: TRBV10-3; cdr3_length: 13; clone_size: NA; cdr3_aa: CAITGLSRGEQFF; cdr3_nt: TGTGCCATCACTGGACTCTCCCGGGGGGAGCAGTTCTTC
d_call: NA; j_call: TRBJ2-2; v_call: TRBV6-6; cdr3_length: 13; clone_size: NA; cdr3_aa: CASGVSNTGELFF; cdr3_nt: TGTGCCTCAGGGGTGTCGAACACCGGGGAGCTGTTTTTT
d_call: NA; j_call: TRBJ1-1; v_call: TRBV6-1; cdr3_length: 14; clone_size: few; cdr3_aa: CASSEKAVNTEAFF; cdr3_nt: TGTGCCAGCAGTGAAAAGGCGGTGAACACTGAAGCTTTCTTT
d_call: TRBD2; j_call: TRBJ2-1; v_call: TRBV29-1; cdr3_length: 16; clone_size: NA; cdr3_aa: CSVEELAVSSYNEQFF; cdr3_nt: TGCAGCGTTGAGGAACTAGCGGTTAGCTCCTACAATGAGCAGTTCTTC
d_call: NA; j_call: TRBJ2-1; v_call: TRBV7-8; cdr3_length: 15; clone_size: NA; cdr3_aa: CASSSGSGAYNEQFF; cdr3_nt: TGTGCCAGCAGCTCGGGTAGTGGCGCCTACAATGAGCAGTTCTTC
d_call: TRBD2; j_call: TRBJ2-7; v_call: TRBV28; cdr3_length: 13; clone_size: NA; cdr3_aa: CASKGTSRREQYF; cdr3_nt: TGTGCCAGCAAGGGGACTAGCCGCCGCGAGCAGTACTTC